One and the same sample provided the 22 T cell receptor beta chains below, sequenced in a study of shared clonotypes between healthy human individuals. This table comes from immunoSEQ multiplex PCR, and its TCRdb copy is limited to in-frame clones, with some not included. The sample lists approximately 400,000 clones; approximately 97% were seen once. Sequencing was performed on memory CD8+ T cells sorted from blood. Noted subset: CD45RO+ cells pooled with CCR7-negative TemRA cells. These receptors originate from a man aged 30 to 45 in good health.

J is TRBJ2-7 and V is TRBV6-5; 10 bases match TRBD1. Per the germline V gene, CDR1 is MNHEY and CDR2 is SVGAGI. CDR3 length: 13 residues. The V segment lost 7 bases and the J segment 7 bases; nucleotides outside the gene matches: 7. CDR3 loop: CASTETGGREQYF. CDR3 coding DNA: TGTGCCAGCACCGAGACAGGGGGCAGGGAGCAGTACTTC.

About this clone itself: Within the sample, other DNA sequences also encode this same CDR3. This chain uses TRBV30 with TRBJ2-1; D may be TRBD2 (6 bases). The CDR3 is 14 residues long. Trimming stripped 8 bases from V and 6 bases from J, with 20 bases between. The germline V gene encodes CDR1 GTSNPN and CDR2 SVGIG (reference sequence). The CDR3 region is CARLSPGSGNEQFF. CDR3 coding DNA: TGTGCCAGGCTGAGCCCCGGGAGCGGCAATGAGCAGTTCTTC.

This CDR3 reads CASTSGPNTGELFF. CDR3 sequence (DNA): TGTGCCAGCACCAGCGGGCCGAACACCGGGGAGCTGTTTTTT. The chain uses TRBV2 and TRBJ2-2, with D possibly matching TRBD2 (6 bases). CDR1 is SNHLY and CDR2 is FYNNEI in the germline V gene. CDR3 length: 14 amino acids. V gave up 7 bases and J gave up 0 bases, with 9 bases separating them.

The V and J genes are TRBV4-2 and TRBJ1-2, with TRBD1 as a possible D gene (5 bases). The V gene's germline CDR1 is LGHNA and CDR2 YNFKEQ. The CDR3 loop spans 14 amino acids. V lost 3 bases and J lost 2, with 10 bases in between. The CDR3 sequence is CASSQIGENYGYTF. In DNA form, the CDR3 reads TGTGCCAGCAGCCAGATAGGGGAGAACTATGGCTACACCTTC.

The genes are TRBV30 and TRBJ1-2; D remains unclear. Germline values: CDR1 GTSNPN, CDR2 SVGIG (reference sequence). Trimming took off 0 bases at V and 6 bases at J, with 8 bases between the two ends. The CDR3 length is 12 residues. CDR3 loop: CAWSVSINGYTF. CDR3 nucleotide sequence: TGTGCCTGGAGTGTATCCATCAATGGCTACACCTTC.

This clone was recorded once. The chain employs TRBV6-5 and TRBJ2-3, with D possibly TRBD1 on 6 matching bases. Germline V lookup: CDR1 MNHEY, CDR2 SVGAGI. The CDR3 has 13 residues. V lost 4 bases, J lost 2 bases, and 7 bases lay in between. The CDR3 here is CASSWDITDTQYF. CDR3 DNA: TGTGCCAGCAGTTGGGACATCACAGATACGCAGTATTTT.

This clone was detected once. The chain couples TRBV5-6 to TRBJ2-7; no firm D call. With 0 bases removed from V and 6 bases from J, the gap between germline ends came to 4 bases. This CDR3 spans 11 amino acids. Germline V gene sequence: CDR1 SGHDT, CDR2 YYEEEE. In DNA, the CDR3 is TGTGCCAGCAGCTTGGCTAGCGAGCAGTACTTC. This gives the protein CASSLASEQYF.

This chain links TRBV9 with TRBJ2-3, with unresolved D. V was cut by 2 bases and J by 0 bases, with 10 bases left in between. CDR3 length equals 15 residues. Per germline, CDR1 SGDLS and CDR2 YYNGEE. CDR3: CASSVGFSSTDTQYF. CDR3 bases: TGTGCCAGCAGCGTTGGGTTTTCTAGCACAGATACGCAGTATTTT.

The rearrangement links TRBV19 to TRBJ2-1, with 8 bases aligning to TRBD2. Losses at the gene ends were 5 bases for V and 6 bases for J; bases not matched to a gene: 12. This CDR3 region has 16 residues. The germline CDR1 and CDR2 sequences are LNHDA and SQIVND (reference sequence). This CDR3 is CASSPREGQKVNEQFF. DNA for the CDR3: TGTGCCAGTAGTCCCCGGGAGGGCCAAAAGGTCAATGAGCAGTTCTTC. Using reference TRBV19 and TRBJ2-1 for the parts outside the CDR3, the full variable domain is DGGITQSPKYLFRKEGQNVTLSCEQNLNHDAMYWYRQDPGQGLRLIYYSQIVNDFQKGDIAEGYSVSREKKESFPLTVTSAQKNPTAFYLCASSPREGQKVNEQFFGPGTRLTVL.

CDR3 residues: CSAARQGAYNEQFF. The CDR3 DNA reads TGCAGCGCCGCTAGGCAGGGGGCTTACAATGAGCAGTTCTTC. The chain is built from TRBV29-1 and TRBJ2-1, with 8 bases matching TRBD1. With V trimmed by 7 bases and J by 4 bases, 9 bases remained unmatched. The CDR3 spans 14 residues. Per germline, CDR1 SQVTM and CDR2 ANQGSEA.

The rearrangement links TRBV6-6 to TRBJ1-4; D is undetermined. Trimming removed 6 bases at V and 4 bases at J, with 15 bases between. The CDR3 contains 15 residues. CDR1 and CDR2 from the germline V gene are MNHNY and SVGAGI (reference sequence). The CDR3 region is CASSPTGPFNEKLFF. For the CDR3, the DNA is TGTGCCAGCAGCCCCACGGGCCCTTTTAATGAAAAACTGTTTTTT.

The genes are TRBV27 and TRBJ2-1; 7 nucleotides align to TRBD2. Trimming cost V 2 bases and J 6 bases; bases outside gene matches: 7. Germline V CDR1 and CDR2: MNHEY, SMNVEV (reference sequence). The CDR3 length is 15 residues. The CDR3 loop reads CASSLASGIRNEQFF. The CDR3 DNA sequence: TGTGCCAGCAGTTTAGCGAGCGGGATACGCAATGAGCAGTTCTTC.

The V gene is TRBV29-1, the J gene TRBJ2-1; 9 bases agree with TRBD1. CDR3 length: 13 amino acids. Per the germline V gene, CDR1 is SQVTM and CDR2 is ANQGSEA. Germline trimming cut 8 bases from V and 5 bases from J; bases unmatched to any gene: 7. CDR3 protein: CSLADRGHNEQFF. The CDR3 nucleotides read TGCAGCTTGGCGGACAGGGGCCACAATGAGCAGTTCTTC.

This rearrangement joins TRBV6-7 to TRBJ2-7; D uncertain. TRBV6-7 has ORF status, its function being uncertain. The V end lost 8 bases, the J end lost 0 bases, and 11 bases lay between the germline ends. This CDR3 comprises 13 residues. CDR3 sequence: CASSESPSYEQYF. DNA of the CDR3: TGTGCCAGCTCGGAGAGTCCCTCCTACGAGCAGTACTTC.

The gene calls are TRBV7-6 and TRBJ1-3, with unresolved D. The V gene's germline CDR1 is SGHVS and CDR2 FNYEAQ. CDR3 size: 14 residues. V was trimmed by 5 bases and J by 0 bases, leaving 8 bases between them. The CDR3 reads CASSQSLSGNTIYF. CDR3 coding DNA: TGTGCCAGCAGCCAATCCCTCTCTGGAAACACCATATATTTT.

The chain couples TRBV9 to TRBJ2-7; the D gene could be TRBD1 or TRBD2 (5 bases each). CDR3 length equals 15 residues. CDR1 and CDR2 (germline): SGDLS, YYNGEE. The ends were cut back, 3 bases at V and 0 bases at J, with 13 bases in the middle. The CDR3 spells CASSALQGDSYEQYF. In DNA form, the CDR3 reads TGTGCCAGCAGCGCCCTGCAGGGAGACTCCTACGAGCAGTACTTC.

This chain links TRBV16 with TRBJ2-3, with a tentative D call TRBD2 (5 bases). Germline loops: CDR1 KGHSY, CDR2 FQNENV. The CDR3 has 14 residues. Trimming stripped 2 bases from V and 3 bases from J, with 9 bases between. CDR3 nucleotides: TGTGCCAGCAGCCAAAGGACGGGAACAGATACGCAGTATTTT. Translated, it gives CASSQRTGTDTQYF. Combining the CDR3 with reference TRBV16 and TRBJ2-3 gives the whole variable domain GEEVAQTPKHLVRGEGQKAKLYCAPIKGHSYVFWYQQVLKNEFKFLISFQNENVFDETGMPKERFSAKCLPNSPCSLEIQATKLEDSAVYFCASSQRTGTDTQYFGPGTRLTVL.

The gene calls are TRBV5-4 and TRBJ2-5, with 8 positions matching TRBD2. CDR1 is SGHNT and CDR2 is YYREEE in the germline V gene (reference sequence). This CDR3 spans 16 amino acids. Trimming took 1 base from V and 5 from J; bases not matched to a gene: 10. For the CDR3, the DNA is TGTGCCAGCAGCTTGTTCGAGCGGGGGTCCGGTGAGACCCAGTACTTC. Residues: CASSLFERGSGETQYF. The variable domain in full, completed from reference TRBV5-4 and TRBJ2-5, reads ETGVTQSPTHLIKTRGQQVTLRCSSQSGHNTVSWYQQALGQGPQFIFQYYREEENGRGNFPPRFSGLQFPNYSSELNVNALELDDSALYLCASSLFERGSGETQYFGPGTRLLVL.

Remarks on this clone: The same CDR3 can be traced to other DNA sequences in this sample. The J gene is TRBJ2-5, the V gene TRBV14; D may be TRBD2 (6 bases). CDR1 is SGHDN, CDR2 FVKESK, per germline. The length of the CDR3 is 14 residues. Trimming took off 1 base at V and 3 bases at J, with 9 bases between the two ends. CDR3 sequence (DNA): TGTGCCAGCAGCCAAGTGGGCGGGAAAGAGACCCAGTACTTC. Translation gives CASSQVGGKETQYF. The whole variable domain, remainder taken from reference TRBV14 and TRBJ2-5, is EAGVTQFPSHSVIEKGQTVTLRCDPISGHDNLYWYRRVMGKEIKFLLHFVKESKQDESGMPNNRFLAERTGGTYSTLKVQPAELEDSGVYFCASSQVGGKETQYFGPGTRLLVL.

The CDR3 spells CASSISGGLRYNEQFF. DNA of the CDR3: TGTGCCAGCAGCATTAGCGGGGGGTTAAGGTACAATGAGCAGTTCTTC. The chain links TRBV28 to TRBJ2-1; 10 positions match TRBD2. Trimming took 6 bases from V and 4 from J; bases not matched to a gene: 9. This CDR3 spans 16 amino acids. Germline V gives CDR1 MDHEN, CDR2 SYDVKM.

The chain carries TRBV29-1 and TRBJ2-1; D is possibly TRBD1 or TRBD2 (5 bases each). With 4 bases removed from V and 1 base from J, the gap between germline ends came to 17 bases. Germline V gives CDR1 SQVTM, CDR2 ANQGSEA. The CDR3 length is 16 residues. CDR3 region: CSVVLGRGISYNEQFF. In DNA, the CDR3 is TGCAGCGTTGTTTTGGGACGGGGCATATCCTACAATGAGCAGTTCTTC.

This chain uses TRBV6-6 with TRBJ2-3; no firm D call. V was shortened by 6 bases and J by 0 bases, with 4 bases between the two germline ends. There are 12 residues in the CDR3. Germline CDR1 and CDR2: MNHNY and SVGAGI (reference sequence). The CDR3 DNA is TGTGCCAGCAGGGATAGCACAGATACGCAGTATTTT. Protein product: CASRDSTDTQYF.